Presented here are 17 T cell receptor beta chains from one specimen sequenced in a study of T cells in Graves' hyperthyroidism and ophthalmopathy. Template material for amplifying TCR beta CDR3 regions consisted of RNA transcripts. The HTBI primer set served for first-round RT-PCR of the TCR CDR3. TCRdb redid the calling of the multiplex PCR reads with MiXCR, one entry per CDR3 protein. The sample lists roughly 400,000 distinct CDR3 sequences; 15% to 18% were seen once. The sample comprised blood. The origin of the receptors is a woman aged 18-29 years with Graves' hyperthyroidism that later progressed to Graves' ophthalmopathy.

V usage is TRBV20-1 and J usage is TRBJ2-2, with TRBD2 matching over 7 bases. This CDR3 region has 16 residues. With V trimmed by 4 bases and J by 0 bases, 8 bases remained unmatched. Germline lookup yields CDR1 DFQATT and CDR2 SNEGSKA (reference sequence). The CDR3 DNA reads TGCAGTGCTAAGATCAGCGGGACCTCGAACACCGGGGAGCTGTTTTTT. Translating it yields CSAKISGTSNTGELFF.

This clonotype was seen many times. This sequence joins TRBV6-1 and TRBJ1-1, with unresolved D. Germline assignment: CDR1 MNHNS and CDR2 SASEGT. The length of the CDR3 is 16 residues. V was shortened by 6 bases and J by 6 bases, with 23 bases between the two germline ends. The CDR3 here is CASRAIMYRAGSEAFF. The CDR3 DNA sequence: TGTGCCAGCAGAGCGATTATGTACCGCGCAGGATCTGAAGCTTTCTTT.

As to this clonotype: This may be a read error: a much more frequent sequence differs by one nucleotide. This chain links TRBV27 with TRBJ2-7, with 10 bases identical to TRBD1. The germline V gene has CDR1 MNHEY and CDR2 SMNVEV (reference sequence). The length of the CDR3 is 15 residues. The CDR3 DNA sequence: TGTGCCAGCAGTGACAGGGGGCTTCGCTCCTACAAGCAGTACTTC. Its translation: CASSDRGLRSYKQYF.

This clonotype was counted only a few times. V usage is TRBV15 and J usage is TRBJ2-1; no reliable D call. Germline CDR1 LNHNV, CDR2 YYDKDF (reference sequence). The CDR3 sequence is 16 residues long. V dropped 2 bases and J dropped 3 bases, with 14 bases sitting between them. This CDR3 reads CATSRTANQNYNEQFF. The CDR3 region has the DNA TGTGCCACCAGCAGAACAGCAAACCAGAACTACAATGAGCAGTTCTTC.

There are many counts of this clonotype. The chain joins TRBV28 to TRBJ2-7, with a tentative D call TRBD1 (5 bases). The CDR3 length is 16 residues. Per germline, CDR1 MDHEN and CDR2 SYDVKM. V was cut by 6 bases and J by 2 bases, with 20 bases left in between. CDR3 region: CASRPIQGPRAYEQYF. The CDR3, as DNA: TGTGCCAGCAGACCAATTCAGGGCCCCAGAGCCTACGAGCAGTACTTC.

This clonotype appeared many times. This chain uses TRBV30 with TRBJ2-1; 11 bases align to TRBD2. The germline V gene has CDR1 GTSNPN and CDR2 SVGIG (reference sequence). J gave up 7 bases and V 0 bases, and 5 bases lay outside the gene matches. CDR3 length: 15 amino acids. CDR3 in DNA: TGTGCCTGGAGTGTACCGCCTAGCGGGAGGAATGAGCAGTTCTTC. Its protein is CAWSVPPSGRNEQFF.

CDR3 DNA sequence: TGTGCCAGCACCCGAGGGGTTGGCTATGGCTACACCTTC. Amino acids: CASTRGVGYGYTF. V is TRBV6-2 or TRBV6-3 and J is TRBJ1-2; a weak D match, TRBD1 (5 bases). CDR3 length: 13 amino acids. V lost 7 bases to trimming and J lost 4 bases, with 13 bases between them. Looked up from germline, CDR1 is MNHEY and CDR2 is SVGEGT.

Ten or more counts support this clonotype. J is TRBJ2-7 and V is TRBV20-1; TRBD1 might be the D (6 bases). Per germline, CDR1 DFQATT and CDR2 SNEGSKA (reference sequence). The V end was cut by 6 bases, the J end by 6 bases, with 18 bases between. There are 13 residues in the CDR3. The CDR3 is CSATPQGSGEQYF. The CDR3 DNA reads TGCAGTGCAACCCCCCAGGGGTCGGGCGAGCAGTACTTC.

This clonotype came up a few times. The CDR3 protein is CASSLSMGISYNEQFF. As DNA, the CDR3 is TGTGCCAGCAGTTTATCGATGGGGATCTCCTACAATGAGCAGTTCTTC. This chain connects TRBV27 to TRBJ2-1; D call uncertain. The CDR3 covers 16 residues. From germline, CDR1 is MNHEY and CDR2 SMNVEV (reference sequence). The ends were cut back, 0 bases at V and 0 bases at J, with 9 bases in the middle.

The genes are TRBV29-1 and TRBJ2-7, with 10 bases that match TRBD2. In germline, CDR1 is SQVTM, CDR2 ANQGSEA. V was pared by 2 bases and J by 0 bases, with 7 bases of the junction left unmatched. This CDR3 spans 16 amino acids. Here the CDR3 DNA reads TGCAGCGTTGAACTAGCGGGAGTCCTGAGCTCCTACGAGCAGTACTTC. Amino acids: CSVELAGVLSSYEQYF.

The chain couples TRBV3-1 to TRBJ2-7, with D perhaps TRBD2 (6 bases). CDR1 is LGHDT and CDR2 is YNNKEL in the germline V gene (reference sequence). The CDR3 loop spans 17 amino acids. The germline V and J ends were trimmed by 7 bases and 2 bases, with 24 bases remaining between them. CDR3 loop: CASITSNTSLEAYEQYF. CDR3 sequence (DNA): TGTGCCAGCATAACTTCCAACACTAGCTTGGAGGCCTACGAGCAGTACTTC.

This clonotype was observed many times. The chain carries TRBV19 and TRBJ1-1; D is unclear. Deletions cut 3 bases from V and 0 bases from J, with 8 bases between. Germline V lookup: CDR1 LNHDA, CDR2 SQIVND (reference sequence). The length of the CDR3 is 14 residues. For the CDR3, the DNA is TGTGCCAGTAGTATTATAGGAGTGAACACTGAAGCTTTCTTT. It encodes CASSIIGVNTEAFF.

The sample holds many counts of this clonotype. This rearrangement joins TRBV20-1 to TRBJ1-5, with D possibly being TRBD1 (5 bases). The V gene lost 3 bases and the J gene lost 4 bases, with 13 bases spanning the gap. The germline V gene has CDR1 DFQATT and CDR2 SNEGSKA (reference sequence). CDR3 size: 14 residues. The CDR3 loop is CSASDGGNNQPQHF. In DNA form, the CDR3 reads TGCAGTGCTAGCGACGGGGGGAATAATCAGCCCCAGCATTTT.

At least ten counts were recorded for this clonotype. This chain connects TRBV18 to TRBJ2-7; D may be TRBD1 or TRBD2 (5 bases each). Deletions cut 4 bases from V and 3 bases from J, with 13 bases between. The CDR3 is made up of 14 amino acids. Germline CDR1 KGHSH, CDR2 LQKENI. CDR3 sequence: CASSQMGERYEQYF. CDR3 bases: TGTGCCAGCTCACAGATGGGGGAACGCTACGAGCAGTACTTC.

The J gene is TRBJ1-5, the V gene TRBV6-5; possible D gene TRBD1, 6 bases. Trimming pared 2 bases from V and 8 bases from J, leaving 16 bases between. Germline V lookup: CDR1 MNHEY, CDR2 SVGAGI. This CDR3 comprises 15 residues. DNA for the CDR3: TGTGCCAGCAGTTACCCCCGGGGGCCCTTAAAGCCCCAGCATTTT. The encoded protein is CASSYPRGPLKPQHF.

The genes are TRBV5-6 and TRBJ2-7; no reliable D call. The CDR3 contains 17 residues. V lost 4 bases, J lost 4 bases, and 24 bases lay in between. Germline CDR1 and CDR2: SGHDT and YYEEEE. The CDR3 reads CASSPVRRIVICYEQYF. CDR3 DNA: TGTGCCAGCAGCCCCGTCAGGCGGATAGTTATCTGTTACGAGCAGTACTTC. Full variable domain (missing parts from reference TRBV5-6 and TRBJ2-7): DAGVTQSPTHLIKTRGQQVTLRCSPKSGHDTVSWYQQALGQGPQFIFQYYEEEERQRGNFPDRFSGHQFPNYSSELNVNALLLGDSALYLCASSPVRRIVICYEQYFGPGTRLTVT.

The table lists this clonotype with many counts. The rearrangement uses TRBV12-3 or TRBV12-4 and TRBJ1-1; D is possibly TRBD1 (5 bases). Trimming took off 6 bases at V and 1 base at J, with 12 bases between the two ends. The CDR3 consists of 14 residues. CDR3 in DNA: TGTGCCAGCAGGCCCTGGGGGGGGAACACTGAAGCTTTCTTT. It translates to CASRPWGGNTEAFF.